These 14 T cell receptor beta chains share one sample of origin, sequenced in a study of tissue T cells after allogeneic stem cell transplantation. The data were produced by immunoSEQ multiplex PCR, yet TCRdb's version contains in-frame clones alone and is incomplete. The sample has tens of thousands of clones, around 79% seen once; the top ten hold less than 8.5%. The specimen was tissue from the ileum, collected at autopsy. All receptors come from a female donor at least 60 years old with lung cancer.

The chain employs TRBV5-1 and TRBJ2-1; D might be TRBD2 (6 bases). The germline gives CDR1 SGHRS, CDR2 YFSETQ. The V gene lost 4 bases and the J gene lost 4 bases, with 21 bases spanning the gap. The CDR3 runs to 17 residues. The CDR3 DNA follows: TGCGCCAGCAGCCCCATTACGGGACTTTATTCTTACAATGAGCAGTTCTTC. Translated: CASSPITGLYSYNEQFF.

This sequence joins TRBV20-1 and TRBJ1-2; D gene unclear. The V and J ends lost 6 bases and 2 bases respectively, with 4 bases between them. Per germline, CDR1 DFQATT and CDR2 SNEGSKA (reference sequence). This CDR3 is 10 amino acids long. The CDR3 nucleotides read TGCAGTGCCCCGAACTATGGCTACACCTTC. Residues: CSAPNYGYTF.

This clone was counted a few times. This chain connects TRBV23-1 to TRBJ2-5; D is possibly TRBD1 (5 bases). TRBV23-1 is an open reading frame, and its role is uncertain. V gave up 2 bases and J gave up 3 bases, with 10 bases separating them. The CDR3 covers 14 residues. The CDR3 DNA is TGCGCCAGCAGTCAACCAGGGTCAGAAGAGACCCAGTACTTC. Protein: CASSQPGSEETQYF.

The J gene is TRBJ1-5, the V gene TRBV30; a possible D gene is TRBD1 (5 bases). This CDR3 spans 16 amino acids. The germline CDR1 and CDR2 sequences are GTSNPN and SVGIG (reference sequence). Trimming left V 1 base short and J 4 bases short, with 17 bases between. CDR3: CAWSAGGSGYNQPQHF. CDR3 bases: TGTGCCTGGAGTGCGGGGGGATCTGGGTATAATCAGCCCCAGCATTTT.

The V gene is TRBV11-3, the J gene TRBJ2-3; the D gene is possibly TRBD2 (7 bases). CDR1 and CDR2 (germline): SGHNT, YENEEA. The CDR3 sequence is 14 residues long. V was trimmed by 6 bases and J by 10 bases, leaving 20 bases between them. The DNA of the CDR3 is TGTGCCAGCAGTCTCCGCGGAGGGGAGGGGGCGCAGTATTTT. Amino acids: CASSLRGGEGAQYF.

A few counts support this clone. This sequence joins TRBV20-1 and TRBJ2-3; unclear D gene. V was shortened by 3 bases and J by 2 bases, with 9 bases between the two germline ends. This CDR3 spans 13 amino acids. In germline, CDR1 is DFQATT, CDR2 SNEGSKA (reference sequence). This chain's CDR3 is CSASKGPTDTQYF. The CDR3 DNA reads as TGCAGTGCTAGTAAAGGGCCCACAGATACGCAGTATTTT.

This clone has a handful of counts. V and J are TRBV21-1 and TRBJ2-7; the table calls TRBD1, which could not be checked here. TRBV21-1 is a pseudogene segment. The CDR3 covers 13 residues. The DNA of the CDR3 is TGTGCCAGCAGCAAAAATGGGACAGGGAGGTTGGACTTC. As protein: CASSKNGTGRLDF.

The chain couples TRBV4-3 to TRBJ1-2; D possibly corresponds to TRBD1 (6 bases). Germline V gives CDR1 LGHNA, CDR2 YSLEER. V lost 5 bases, J lost 1 base, and 14 bases lay in between. The CDR3 is 15 amino acids. CDR3 residues: CASSARTEVNYGYTF. The CDR3 DNA sequence: TGCGCCAGCAGCGCCCGGACAGAGGTTAACTATGGCTACACCTTC.

Written as DNA, the CDR3 is TGTGCCAGCAGTTACGCAGGGAGGAATGAAAAACTGTTTTTT. Translation: CASSYAGRNEKLFF. This rearrangement joins TRBV6-6 to TRBJ1-4; maybe TRBD1 (5 bases). Trimming removed 2 bases at V and 5 bases at J, with 9 bases between. The CDR3 contains 14 residues. Germline loops: CDR1 MNHNY, CDR2 SVGAGI (reference sequence).

The chain couples TRBV2 to TRBJ2-3; D is uncertain. Germline CDR1 is SNHLY and CDR2 is FYNNEI. The germline V and J ends were trimmed by 5 bases and 2 bases, with 14 bases remaining between them. This CDR3 spans 15 amino acids. The CDR3 region has the DNA TGTGCCAGCAGTAATTTACAGAGAGACACAGATACGCAGTATTTT. It translates to CASSNLQRDTDTQYF.

The table lists this clone with a few counts. The rearrangement joins TRBV7-3 to TRBJ2-6; D unclear. CDR1 and CDR2 from the germline V gene are SGHTA and FQGTGA. V lost 2 bases and J lost 2, with 10 bases in between. The CDR3 runs 16 residues. The CDR3 DNA sequence: TGTGCCAGCAGCTTATACGCAGGAGCTGGGGCCAACGTCCTGACTTTC. Translated: CASSLYAGAGANVLTF.

This chain uses TRBV18 with TRBJ2-7; D may match TRBD1 or TRBD2 (5 bases each). Germline V lookup: CDR1 KGHSH, CDR2 LQKENI. V was pared by 3 bases and J by 6 bases, with 15 bases between. This CDR3 has 14 residues. CDR3 sequence: CASSPGDGAAEQYF. The CDR3, as DNA: TGTGCCAGCTCACCCGGGGACGGTGCCGCCGAGCAGTACTTC.

This clone is a singleton in its sample. This sequence joins TRBV6-2 or TRBV6-3 and TRBJ2-2; possible D gene TRBD2, 7 bases. V lost 6 bases to trimming and J lost 5 bases, with 13 bases between them. The germline V gene has CDR1 MNHEY and CDR2 SVGEGT. The length of the CDR3 is 14 residues. CDR3 loop: CASSTRGGTGELFF. The CDR3 DNA reads TGTGCCAGCAGCACAAGGGGGGGGACCGGGGAGCTGTTTTTT.

The genes are TRBV6-1 and TRBJ1-2; maybe TRBD1 (6 bases). The V end lost 2 bases, the J end lost 4 bases, and 11 bases lay between the germline ends. Germline V gene data show CDR1 as MNHNS and CDR2 as SASEGT. CDR3 length: 14 residues. The DNA of the CDR3 is TGTGCCAGCAGTGAAAGTGGCAGGGGCTATGGCTACACCTTC. It translates to CASSESGRGYGYTF.